These T cell receptor beta chains were read from a single sample in a study of blood T cell repertoires in COVID-19. This table comes from immunoSEQ multiplex PCR, and its TCRdb copy is limited to in-frame clones, with some not included. The data show 300,000 to 450,000 clones, with roughly 87% seen just once and roughly 0.94% held by the top ten. The specimen sequenced was PBMCs or T cells enriched from blood (not recorded which). The origin of the receptors is a woman aged 25 to 45 who had recovered from COVID-19. The CDR3 runs from the conserved cysteine through the conserved F or W. Each record gives: D gene, V gene, J gene, clone size, CDR3 length, CDR3 DNA, CDR3 protein. A D gene is named only where the DNA matches it firmly. Expanded clones get a size class; other rows say once, few or many, or leave the size out.

D gene: -
V gene: TRBV9
J gene: TRBJ2-3
clone size: -
CDR3 length: 14
CDR3 DNA: TGTGCCAGCAGCGTAGAACACCACACAGATACGCAGTATTTT
CDR3 protein: CASSVEHHTDTQYF

D gene: -
V gene: TRBV28
J gene: TRBJ1-5
clone size: -
CDR3 length: 14
CDR3 DNA: TGTGCCAGCAGTTTCTGGGGCGGGGGCCGGCCCCAGCATTTT
CDR3 protein: CASSFWGGGRPQHF

D gene: TRBD1
V gene: TRBV2
J gene: TRBJ1-4
clone size: -
CDR3 length: 14
CDR3 DNA: TGTGCCAGTACAGGGGCCTGGGCTAATGAAAAACTGTTTTTT
CDR3 protein: CASTGAWANEKLFF

D gene: TRBD2
V gene: TRBV24-1
J gene: TRBJ2-3
clone size: -
CDR3 length: 16
CDR3 DNA: TGTGCCACCAGTGATTTTGGCGGGGGAGGCACAGATACGCAGTATTTT
CDR3 protein: CATSDFGGGGTDTQYF

D gene: TRBD2
V gene: TRBV4-3
J gene: TRBJ2-7
clone size: -
CDR3 length: 15
CDR3 DNA: TGCGCCAGCAGCCAGTCACTAGCGGGGTCCTACGAGCAGTACTTC
CDR3 protein: CASSQSLAGSYEQYF

D gene: TRBD1
V gene: TRBV6-5
J gene: TRBJ1-5
clone size: -
CDR3 length: 14
CDR3 DNA: TGTGCCAGCAGAACGGGACAGGGGGTAGAGCCCCAGCATTTT
CDR3 protein: CASRTGQGVEPQHF

D gene: TRBD2
V gene: TRBV30
J gene: TRBJ2-5
clone size: -
CDR3 length: 14
CDR3 DNA: TGTGCCTGGAGTCCACTAGCGGCCCAAGAGACCCAGTACTTC
CDR3 protein: CAWSPLAAQETQYF

D gene: TRBD1
V gene: TRBV12-5
J gene: TRBJ2-6
clone size: -
CDR3 length: 19
CDR3 DNA: TGTGCTAGTGGTTTGGTCCCGGGACAGAGATTGACTGGGGCCAACGTCCTGACTTTC
CDR3 protein: CASGLVPGQRLTGANVLTF

D gene: -
V gene: TRBV19
J gene: TRBJ2-3
clone size: -
CDR3 length: 13
CDR3 DNA: TGTGCCAGTAGTATCGGGTCCAGAAATACGCAGTATTTT
CDR3 protein: CASSIGSRNTQYF

D gene: -
V gene: TRBV10-3
J gene: TRBJ2-3
clone size: -
CDR3 length: 13
CDR3 DNA: TGTGCCATCTTCTCTGGACAGACAGATACGCAGTATTTT
CDR3 protein: CAIFSGQTDTQYF

D gene: TRBD1
V gene: TRBV28
J gene: TRBJ1-3
clone size: -
CDR3 length: 12
CDR3 DNA: TGTGCCACCGGGGGACAGGGGCTGACCATATATTTT
CDR3 protein: CATGGQGLTIYF

D gene: -
V gene: TRBV2
J gene: TRBJ1-5
clone size: -
CDR3 length: 18
CDR3 DNA: TGTGCCAGCAGCTTCGGACACCCGCAGGGCTTGGGCGCTCAGCCCCAGCATTTT
CDR3 protein: CASSFGHPQGLGAQPQHF

D gene: -
V gene: TRBV18
J gene: TRBJ2-4
clone size: -
CDR3 length: 12
CDR3 DNA: TGTGCCAGCTCCCCCGCCAGCGACATTCAGTACTTC
CDR3 protein: CASSPASDIQYF

D gene: TRBD1
V gene: TRBV23-1
J gene: TRBJ1-1
clone size: once
CDR3 length: 19
CDR3 DNA: TGCGCCAGCAGTCAATTTACCCGGGACAGGGGGCGCGGGGACACTGAAGCTTTCTTT
CDR3 protein: CASSQFTRDRGRGDTEAFF

D gene: TRBD1
V gene: TRBV6-2/TRBV6-3
J gene: TRBJ2-7
clone size: -
CDR3 length: 15
CDR3 DNA: TGTGCCAGCAGTTACTCGGGACAGGTATTGGCGGAGCAGTACTTC
CDR3 protein: CASSYSGQVLAEQYF

D gene: TRBD1
V gene: TRBV29-1
J gene: TRBJ1-2
clone size: -
CDR3 length: 14
CDR3 DNA: TGCAGCGGAGAGACTCTAGGACAGGGCCGTGGCTACACCTTC
CDR3 protein: CSGETLGQGRGYTF

D gene: -
V gene: TRBV29-1
J gene: TRBJ1-2
clone size: -
CDR3 length: 13
CDR3 DNA: TGCAGCGTGTGGGGCGGGAGGTCTAGCGGCTACACCTTC
CDR3 protein: CSVWGGRSSGYTF

D gene: -
V gene: TRBV2
J gene: TRBJ1-4
clone size: -
CDR3 length: 15
CDR3 DNA: TGTGCCAGCGGGTGGCTCCTGAGGACTAATGAAAAACTGTTTTTT
CDR3 protein: CASGWLLRTNEKLFF

D gene: TRBD2
V gene: TRBV27
J gene: TRBJ2-4
clone size: -
CDR3 length: 14
CDR3 DNA: TGTGCCAGCAGTTCTGGGGGGGTTTCGGGCATTCAGTACTTC
CDR3 protein: CASSSGGVSGIQYF

D gene: TRBD1
V gene: TRBV28
J gene: TRBJ1-1
clone size: -
CDR3 length: 16
CDR3 DNA: TGTGCCAGCAGTTTTGCCCAGGGGGGTATGAACACTGAAGCTTTCTTT
CDR3 protein: CASSFAQGGMNTEAFF

D gene: -
V gene: TRBV5-1
J gene: TRBJ1-5
clone size: -
CDR3 length: 13
CDR3 DNA: TGCGCCAGCAGCTTGAGGGGTACTCAGCCCCAGCATTTT
CDR3 protein: CASSLRGTQPQHF

D gene: -
V gene: TRBV13
J gene: TRBJ1-3
clone size: -
CDR3 length: 14
CDR3 DNA: TGTGCCAGCAGCTTAGCACGGTCCCGGGACACCATATATTTT
CDR3 protein: CASSLARSRDTIYF

D gene: -
V gene: TRBV12-3/TRBV12-4
J gene: TRBJ2-1
clone size: once
CDR3 length: 12
CDR3 DNA: TGTGCCAGCAGAACAGGGTTGGGTGAGCAGTTCTTC
CDR3 protein: CASRTGLGEQFF

D gene: -
V gene: TRBV4-1
J gene: TRBJ1-2
clone size: -
CDR3 length: 16
CDR3 DNA: TGCGCCAGCAGCCAAGATACGCTTCTGGCCTACTATGGCTACACCTTC
CDR3 protein: CASSQDTLLAYYGYTF

D gene: TRBD1
V gene: TRBV6-1
J gene: TRBJ1-4
clone size: -
CDR3 length: 16
CDR3 DNA: TGTGCCAGCAGTGCCCACCGGGACAGGGAAAATGAAAAACTGTTTTTT
CDR3 protein: CASSAHRDRENEKLFF

D gene: -
V gene: TRBV19
J gene: TRBJ1-4
clone size: -
CDR3 length: 14
CDR3 DNA: TGTGCCAGTAGTATAACGGCAACTAATGAAAAACTGTTTTTT
CDR3 protein: CASSITATNEKLFF